This is a list of T cell receptor beta chains from one sample in a study of cytomegalovirus exposure and HLA in healthy donors. Assay used: immunoSEQ multiplex PCR; TCRdb lists only in-frame clones, some missing. The table records around 130,000 clones, approximately 69% of them present only once. The sample consisted of PBMCs. The receptor source for this set is a man between 35 and 55 years old in good health and CMV-seropositive. Each CDR3 is given with its conserved first and last residue. A D gene is named only where the DNA matches it firmly. Size is omitted from some rows. Given values are once, few, many or a class for expanded clones.

V gene,D gene,J gene,clone size,CDR3 DNA,CDR3 protein
TRBV30,TRBD2,TRBJ2-1,.,TGTGCCTGGAGTCAGGCTAGCGGGAGGAATGAGCAGTTCTTC,CAWSQASGRNEQFF
TRBV5-1,.,TRBJ2-7,.,TGCGCCAGCAGCTTTGGGGGGACAGGCGGGGGCCCCTACGAGCAGTACTTC,CASSFGGTGGGPYEQYF
TRBV5-1,TRBD1,TRBJ1-4,.,TGCGCCAGCAGCGACCCGACAGGGGGTGTTGAAAAACTGTTTTTT,CASSDPTGGVEKLFF
TRBV28,.,TRBJ2-1,once,TGTGCCAGCGATCGAGGCGGGTTTGAGCAGTTCTTC,CASDRGGFEQFF
TRBV23-1,TRBD1,TRBJ2-7,.,TGCGCCAGCAGTCAGCCCGAGGGACAGGGGTTTTGGGAGCAGTACTTC,CASSQPEGQGFWEQYF
TRBV30,.,TRBJ2-3,.,TGTGCCTGGAGTGGCGAGAACACAGATACGCAGTATTTT,CAWSGENTDTQYF
TRBV27,.,TRBJ1-1,.,TGTGCCAGCAGTTCTCCTAGGATCCCGGCGGGCACTGAAGCTTTCTTT,CASSSPRIPAGTEAFF
TRBV14,.,TRBJ2-2,.,.,CASSPGGFGAGELFF
TRBV5-1,TRBD1,TRBJ2-5,.,TGCGCCAGCAGCTCGAGGGGACAGGGTGAGACCCAGTACTTC,CASSSRGQGETQYF
TRBV9,TRBD2,TRBJ2-3,.,TGTGCCAGCAGCATCGGACTAGCGGGAGTAGAGGATACGCAGTATTTT,CASSIGLAGVEDTQYF
TRBV9,.,TRBJ2-7,.,TGTGCCAGCAGCGTGAGGCCGAACTACGAGCAGTACTTC,CASSVRPNYEQYF
TRBV5-6,TRBD2,TRBJ2-7,.,TGTGCCAGCAGCCCGGGGGGGGGCAGGCGCTACGAGCAGTACTTC,CASSPGGGRRYEQYF
TRBV2,.,TRBJ1-2,.,TGTGCCAGCAGTGGGGGAGCTAACTATGGCTACACCTTC,CASSGGANYGYTF
TRBV5-4,.,TRBJ2-1,.,TGTGCCAGCAGCCAATCAGGGGGGTGGGATGAGCAGTTCTTC,CASSQSGGWDEQFF
TRBV7-8,TRBD1,TRBJ1-2,.,TGTGCCAGCAGAGGACAGGATAACTATGGCTACACCTTC,CASRGQDNYGYTF
TRBV10-3,.,TRBJ1-1,.,TGTGCCATCAGTGTACGCCCCGTAGACACTGAAGCTTTCTTT,CAISVRPVDTEAFF